The 3 T cell receptor beta chains presented below share a single source sample, sequenced in a study of CD8 T cells in Susac syndrome (dated by TCRdb to between 2019 and 2020). Libraries were made using the immunoSEQ multiplex PCR assay. RNA was extracted using the RNeasy kit, and roughly 0.5 to 1 microgram was reverse transcribed with random hexamers. The public reads were reprocessed in TCRdb via fastp at Q25 and MiXCR, keeping in-frame beta chains. All rows with the same CDR3 protein become a single entry with the most common DNA and genes. The sample records roughly 250,000 distinct CDR3 sequences, approximately 95% of which are singletons. The top ten clones comprise less than 0.11% of the sample. The specimen was CD4+ T cells from PBMCs. The receptors shown here come from a human donor with Susac syndrome.

This chain uses TRBV20-1 with TRBJ2-5; 7 bases map to TRBD1. CDR1 and CDR2 from the germline V gene are DFQATT and SNEGSKA (reference sequence). V trimming: 5 bases; J trimming: 5 bases; junction bases outside the gene matches: 5. This CDR3 is 12 amino acids long. In nucleotides, the CDR3 is TGCAGTGCTTCTACAGGGGTGGAGACCCAGTACTTC. This codes for CSASTGVETQYF.

The rearrangement links TRBV20-1 to TRBJ2-2; D is ambiguous. V shed 3 bases and J shed 1 base, with 15 bases lying between them. Germline CDR1 and CDR2: DFQATT and SNEGSKA (reference sequence). The CDR3 length is 16 residues. In DNA, the CDR3 is TGCAGTGCTAGGGATTTTACTCAAGGGAACACCGGGGAGCTGTTTTTT. Its translation: CSARDFTQGNTGELFF.

This chain uses TRBV29-1 with TRBJ1-1, with 7 bases identical to TRBD1. CDR3 length: 15 amino acids. The J segment lost 4 bases and the V segment lost 5 bases, leaving 13 bases of the junction unmatched. CDR1 SQVTM and CDR2 ANQGSEA come from the germline V gene. CDR3 bases: TGCAGCGTTATCACCCTGGGACAGAAGGGCACTGAAGCTTTCTTT. Protein sequence: CSVITLGQKGTEAFF.